This record concerns one TCR beta chain sequence. This sample stems from a study of tumor-infiltrating lymphocytes in oesophageal squamous cell carcinoma. Germline-derived CDR1 and CDR2 are KGHSH and LQKENI. This CDR3 is 13 amino acids long. TCRdb ran MiXCR on the PCR reads and lists one entry per CDR3 protein. The sample has about 14,000 distinct CDR3 sequences; almost 50% are singletons. This chain uses TRBV18 with TRBJ2-1; D is unresolved. The DNA end is a closer match to TRBJ2-7, so the J assignment may be wrong. Sequenced input: blood. The source of this sequence is a male donor with esophageal squamous cell carcinoma. CDR3 protein: CASSPRQFNEQYF. CDR3 nucleotides: TGTGCCAGCTCACCAAGGCAGTTCAATGAGCAGTACTTC.